These T cell receptor beta chains were read from a single sample in a study of blood T cell repertoires in COVID-19. Assay: immunoSEQ multiplex PCR; the TCRdb copy retains only in-frame clones and omits some. Seen here are almost 500,000 clones, about nine tenths observed once, and the top ten hold just over 8%. Sequencing was done on a sample of PBMCs or T cells enriched from blood (not recorded which). The receptors come from an older woman who had recovered from COVID-19. Each CDR3 is given with its conserved first and last residue. A D gene is named only where the DNA matches it firmly. Clone size appears in some rows only: once, few, many, or a class for an expanded clone.

size | D | J | V | DNA | CDR3
NA | TRBD1 | TRBJ1-2 | TRBV6-5 | TGTGCCAGCAGTCTCACAGGGGGCGCGGTGGGCTACACCTTC | CASSLTGGAVGYTF
NA | NA | TRBJ1-2 | TRBV4-2 | TGTGCCAGCAGCCAAGTCGGGGGAGGGATGGCGTACACCTTC | CASSQVGGGMAYTF
NA | TRBD2 | TRBJ2-5 | TRBV11-2 | TGTGCCAGCAGCCCAGGACTAGCGGGGGGCTGGGAGACCCAGTACTTC | CASSPGLAGGWETQYF
NA | NA | TRBJ1-1 | TRBV11-2 | TGTGCCAGCAGCTTCGAGTTGAACACTGAAGCTTTCTTT | CASSFELNTEAFF
NA | TRBD1 | TRBJ2-3 | TRBV10-2 | TGCGCCAGCAGTGAGTTGGACAGGGCAACTAGCACAGATACGCAGTATTTT | CASSELDRATSTDTQYF
NA | NA | TRBJ1-3 | TRBV5-1 | TGCGCCAGCAGCTCGGGGGGCTTGGGTGGAAACACCATATATTTT | CASSSGGLGGNTIYF
NA | TRBD1 | TRBJ1-5 | TRBV7-6 | TGTGCCAGCAGCTTAGAGGACAGGGGGCTTCAGCCCCAGCATTTT | CASSLEDRGLQPQHF
NA | NA | TRBJ1-5 | TRBV12-3/TRBV12-4 | TGTGCCAGCAGTTTCAGTCACAATCAGCCCCAGCATTTT | CASSFSHNQPQHF
NA | NA | TRBJ2-3 | TRBV29-1 | TGCAGCGTTGAAGGGCTGGCGGCTAGCACAGATACGCAGTATTTT | CSVEGLAASTDTQYF
NA | NA | TRBJ1-5 | TRBV19 | TGTGCCAGTAGTATAGGAGGGACACAGAATCAGCCCCAGCATTTT | CASSIGGTQNQPQHF
NA | NA | TRBJ2-7 | TRBV11-3 | TGTGCCAGCAGCTTAGGGGTATGGGGAGACTACGAGCAGTACTTC | CASSLGVWGDYEQYF
NA | TRBD1 | TRBJ1-5 | TRBV3-1/TRBV3-2 | TGTGCCAGCAGGGGGACAGGGAAAAATCAGCCCCAGCATTTT | CASRGTGKNQPQHF
NA | NA | TRBJ2-1 | TRBV12-2 | TGTGCAAGTCGCTTAGGTAGGACTAGCGGCCCCCACAATGAGCAGTTCTTC | CASRLGRTSGPHNEQFF
NA | NA | TRBJ1-6 | TRBV6-5 | TGTGCCAGCAGTTACACAGGGCCCTCCTATAATTCACCCCTCCACTTT | CASSYTGPSYNSPLHF
NA | NA | TRBJ1-5 | TRBV12-3/TRBV12-4 | TGTGCCAGCAGCTGGGGGGTCGTTCAGCCCCAGCATTTT | CASSWGVVQPQHF
few | TRBD1 | TRBJ1-6 | TRBV2 | TGTGCCAGGGGGGGACAGTCTAATTCACCCCTCCACTTT | CARGGQSNSPLHF
NA | TRBD1 | TRBJ2-7 | TRBV28 | TGTGCCAGCAGTTCCGGGGCAGGGGGCTCGTACGAGCAGTACTTC | CASSSGAGGSYEQYF
NA | NA | TRBJ2-2 | TRBV10-1 | TGCGCCAGCAGTGCCAACCGAGGCGGGGAGCTGTTTTTT | CASSANRGGELFF
once | TRBD1 | TRBJ1-2 | TRBV6-1 | TGTGCCAGCAGGGAAACACAGGGGTTAGCCGGCTATGGCTACACCTTC | CASRETQGLAGYGYTF
NA | TRBD2 | TRBJ2-1 | TRBV5-1 | TGCGCCAGCAGCGTTAGCGGGGACTCCTACAATGAGCAGTTCTTC | CASSVSGDSYNEQFF
NA | TRBD2 | TRBJ2-5 | TRBV11-2 | TGTGCCAGCAGCTTAGAACGTAGCGGGGGGCTAAGCAAAGAGACCCAGTACTTC | CASSLERSGGLSKETQYF
NA | TRBD1 | TRBJ1-2 | TRBV6-5 | TGTGCCAGCAACCTCAGGGGGATAGTTAACTATGGCTACACCTTC | CASNLRGIVNYGYTF
NA | NA | TRBJ2-5 | TRBV18 | TGTGCCAGCTCCTTCGACCGGGTGGAGACCCAGTACTTC | CASSFDRVETQYF
NA | NA | TRBJ1-3 | TRBV19 | TGTGCCAGTACCCGCGGCGGATGGATTTCTGGAAACACCATATATTTT | CASTRGGWISGNTIYF
NA | TRBD1 | TRBJ2-1 | TRBV15 | TGTGCCACCAGCAGAGGTCGGGGACAGGGAGGGAATGAGCAGTTCTTC | CATSRGRGQGGNEQFF
NA | NA | TRBJ1-4 | TRBV15 | TGTGCCACCAGCAGAGGAAGCGGGGGGATTAATGAAAAACTGTTTTTT | CATSRGSGGINEKLFF
NA | NA | TRBJ2-1 | TRBV24-1 | TGTGCCACCAGTGATTTCGGGCAGGGCGTGGGAGAGCAGTTCTTC | CATSDFGQGVGEQFF
NA | TRBD1 | TRBJ2-2 | TRBV5-1 | TGCGCCAGCAGCTCAGGGACAGGACACAACACCGGGGAGCTGTTTTTT | CASSSGTGHNTGELFF
once | NA | TRBJ1-5 | TRBV27 | TGTGCCAGCAGGCCGGGACTTAGCAATCAGCCCCAGCATTTT | CASRPGLSNQPQHF
few | NA | TRBJ1-1 | TRBV5-1 | TGCGCCAGCAGCTTGACCGGGGGAGGGGCCACTGAAGCTTTCTTT | CASSLTGGGATEAFF
NA | NA | TRBJ1-5 | TRBV2 | TGTGCCAGCAGTACCCGGGACTACCGACATGATCTGCAGCATTTT | CASSTRDYRHDLQHF
NA | TRBD2 | TRBJ2-2 | TRBV7-6 | TGTGCCAGCAGCCGCCTCCCTAGCGGGGGGGACAGCGGGGAGCTGTTTTTT | CASSRLPSGGDSGELFF
NA | NA | TRBJ1-2 | TRBV5-1 | TGCGCCAGCAGCTTGAGGGAATTAGGGGACTATGGCTACACCTTC | CASSLRELGDYGYTF